This T cell receptor (beta chain) comes out of a study of blood T cell repertoires in COVID-19. Study-level information: Sources were T cells, B-cell-depleted T cells, or PBMCs; the material itself was cDNA or gDNA.

The authors' processing: Estimation of nucleated cell counts relied on the amplification of reference gene primers. The method was immunoSEQ multiplex PCR; TCRdb's version includes in-frame clones alone and lacks a portion of them. D and trimming were read from the DNA, whereas the V and J calls and clone size are those reported in that table. The sample yields around 250,000 clones, around four fifths seen once. Germline CDR1 and CDR2: SGHNT and YYREEE (reference sequence). V trimming: 4 bases; J trimming: 5 bases; junction bases outside the gene matches: 12. This CDR3 is built from 16 residues. The J gene is TRBJ1-1, the V gene TRBV5-4, with 9 nucleotides matching TRBD1. Input material: peripheral blood. This TCR came from a man between 60 and 70 years old who had recovered from COVID-19. The CDR3 sequence: CASSPGQGPQVTEAFF. Here the CDR3 DNA reads TGTGCCAGCAGCCCCGGACAGGGGCCGCAAGTGACTGAAGCTTTCTTT.